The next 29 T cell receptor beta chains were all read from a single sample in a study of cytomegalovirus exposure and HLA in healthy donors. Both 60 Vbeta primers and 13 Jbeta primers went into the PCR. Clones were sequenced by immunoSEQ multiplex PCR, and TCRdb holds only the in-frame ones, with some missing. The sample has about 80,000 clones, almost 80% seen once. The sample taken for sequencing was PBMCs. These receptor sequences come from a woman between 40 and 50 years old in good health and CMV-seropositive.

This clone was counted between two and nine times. CDR3 protein: CASSQDRAGGTEAFF. The CDR3 DNA follows: TGTGCCAGCAGCCAAGACAGGGCGGGAGGCACTGAAGCTTTCTTT. This chain links TRBV7-9 with TRBJ1-1; 7 positions agree with TRBD1. Germline values: CDR1 SEHNR, CDR2 FQNEAQ (reference sequence). CDR3 size: 15 residues. V trimming: 5 bases; J trimming: 4 bases; junction bases outside the gene matches: 10.

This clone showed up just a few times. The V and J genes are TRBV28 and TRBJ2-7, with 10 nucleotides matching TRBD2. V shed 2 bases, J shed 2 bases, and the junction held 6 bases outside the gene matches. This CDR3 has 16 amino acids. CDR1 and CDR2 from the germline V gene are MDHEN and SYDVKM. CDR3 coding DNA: TGTGCCAGCAGTTTACGGCGGGGACTAGCGCCCTACGAGCAGTACTTC. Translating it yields CASSLRRGLAPYEQYF.

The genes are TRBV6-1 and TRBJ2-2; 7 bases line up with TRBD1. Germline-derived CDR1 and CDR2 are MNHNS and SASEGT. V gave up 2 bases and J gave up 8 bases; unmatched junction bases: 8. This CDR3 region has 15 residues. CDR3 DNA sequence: TGTGCCAGCAGTGAAAGGGACAGTCCTGGGGGGGAGCTGTTTTTT. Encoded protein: CASSERDSPGGELFF.

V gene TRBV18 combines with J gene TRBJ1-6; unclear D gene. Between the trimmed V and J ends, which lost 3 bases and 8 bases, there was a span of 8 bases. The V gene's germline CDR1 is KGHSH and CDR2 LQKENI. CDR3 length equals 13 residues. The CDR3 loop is CASSPSIDSPLHF. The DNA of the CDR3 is TGTGCCAGCTCACCCTCGATAGATTCACCCCTCCACTTT. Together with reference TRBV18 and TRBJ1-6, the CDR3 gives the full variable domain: NAGVMQNPRHLVRRRGQEARLRCSPMKGHSHVYWYRQLPEEGLKFMVYLQKENIIDESGMPKERFSAEFPKEGPSILRIQQVVRGDSAAYFCASSPSIDSPLHFGNGTRLTVT.

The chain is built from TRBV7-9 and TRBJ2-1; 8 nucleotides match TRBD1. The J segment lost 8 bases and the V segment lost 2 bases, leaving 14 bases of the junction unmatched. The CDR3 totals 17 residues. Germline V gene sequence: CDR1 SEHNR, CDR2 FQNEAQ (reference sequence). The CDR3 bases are TGTGCCAGCAGCTTACTTGCAGGGGGCGAAAATTCATATGAGCAGTTCTTC. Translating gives CASSLLAGGENSYEQFF. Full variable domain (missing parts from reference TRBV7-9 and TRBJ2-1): DTGVSQNPRHKITKRGQNVTFRCDPISEHNRLYWYRQTLGQGPEFLTYFQNEAQLEKSRLLSDRFSAERPKGSFSTLEIQRTEQGDSAMYLCASSLLAGGENSYEQFFGPGTRLTVL.

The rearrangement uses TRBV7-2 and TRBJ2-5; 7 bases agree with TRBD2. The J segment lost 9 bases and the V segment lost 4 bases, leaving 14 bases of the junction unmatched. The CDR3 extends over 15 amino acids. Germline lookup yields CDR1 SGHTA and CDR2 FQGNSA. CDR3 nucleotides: TGTGCCAGCAGCTCCGGAGGGTGGCGGGAGCAGTCCCAGTACTTC. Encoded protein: CASSSGGWREQSQYF.

The CDR3 is CASTGTGLNEQYF. The CDR3 DNA reads as TGTGCCAGCACCGGGACAGGATTAAACGAGCAGTACTTC. This rearrangement joins TRBV6-1 to TRBJ2-7; TRBD1 agrees at 8 bases. The germline gives CDR1 MNHNS, CDR2 SASEGT. The CDR3 sequence is 13 residues long. With V trimmed by 7 bases and J by 5 bases, 7 bases remained unmatched.

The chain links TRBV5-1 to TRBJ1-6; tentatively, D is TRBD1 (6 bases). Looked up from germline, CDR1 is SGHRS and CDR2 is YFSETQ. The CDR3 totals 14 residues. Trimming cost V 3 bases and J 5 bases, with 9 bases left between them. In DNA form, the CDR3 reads TGCGCCAGCAGCTCCTCAGGGGATAATTCACCCCTCCACTTT. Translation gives CASSSSGDNSPLHF. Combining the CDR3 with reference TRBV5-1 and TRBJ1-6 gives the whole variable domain KAGVTQTPRYLIKTRGQQVTLSCSPISGHRSVSWYQQTPGQGLQFLFEYFSETQRNKGNFPGRFSGRQFSNSRSEMNVSTLELGDSALYLCASSSSGDNSPLHFGNGTRLTVT.

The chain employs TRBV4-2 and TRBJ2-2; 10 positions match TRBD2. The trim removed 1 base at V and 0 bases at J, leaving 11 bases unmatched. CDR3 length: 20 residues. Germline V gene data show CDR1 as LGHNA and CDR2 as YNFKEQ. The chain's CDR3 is CASSQVRSLAGASNTGELFF. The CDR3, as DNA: TGTGCCAGCAGCCAAGTAAGGAGCCTAGCGGGAGCCTCGAACACCGGGGAGCTGTTTTTT.

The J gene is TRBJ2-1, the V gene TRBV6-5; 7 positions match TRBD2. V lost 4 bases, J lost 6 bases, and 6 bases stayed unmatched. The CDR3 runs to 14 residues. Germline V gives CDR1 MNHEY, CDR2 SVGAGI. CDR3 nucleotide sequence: TGTGCCAGCAGTTCGGTGGGGGGGATCAATGAGCAGTTCTTC. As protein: CASSSVGGINEQFF.

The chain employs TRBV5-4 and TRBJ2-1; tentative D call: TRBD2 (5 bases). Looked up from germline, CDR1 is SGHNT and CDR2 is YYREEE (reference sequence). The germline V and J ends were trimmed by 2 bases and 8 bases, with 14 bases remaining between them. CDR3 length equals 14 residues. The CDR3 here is CASSLGGVLDEQFF. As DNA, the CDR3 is TGTGCCAGCAGCTTAGGAGGAGTACTGGATGAGCAGTTCTTC. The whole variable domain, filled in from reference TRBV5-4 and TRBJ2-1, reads ETGVTQSPTHLIKTRGQQVTLRCSSQSGHNTVSWYQQALGQGPQFIFQYYREEENGRGNFPPRFSGLQFPNYSSELNVNALELDDSALYLCASSLGGVLDEQFFGPGTRLTVL.

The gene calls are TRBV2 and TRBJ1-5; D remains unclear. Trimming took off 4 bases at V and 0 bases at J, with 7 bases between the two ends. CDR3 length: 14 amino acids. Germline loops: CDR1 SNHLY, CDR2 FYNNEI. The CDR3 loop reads CASSAGSSNQPQHF. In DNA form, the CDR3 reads TGTGCCAGCAGTGCGGGAAGTAGCAATCAGCCCCAGCATTTT.

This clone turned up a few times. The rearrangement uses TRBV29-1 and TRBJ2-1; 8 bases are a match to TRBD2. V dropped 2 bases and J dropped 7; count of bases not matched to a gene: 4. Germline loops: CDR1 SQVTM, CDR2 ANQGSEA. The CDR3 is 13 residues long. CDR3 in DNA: TGCAGCGTTGAAAGCGGGAGTAGGAATGAGCAGTTCTTC. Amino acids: CSVESGSRNEQFF.

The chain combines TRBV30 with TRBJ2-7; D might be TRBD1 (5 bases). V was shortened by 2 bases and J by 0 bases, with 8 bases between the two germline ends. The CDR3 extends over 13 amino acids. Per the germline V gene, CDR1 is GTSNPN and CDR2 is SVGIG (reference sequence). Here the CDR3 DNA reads TGTGCCTGGAGTCGACAGAGCTCCTACGAGCAGTACTTC. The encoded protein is CAWSRQSSYEQYF.

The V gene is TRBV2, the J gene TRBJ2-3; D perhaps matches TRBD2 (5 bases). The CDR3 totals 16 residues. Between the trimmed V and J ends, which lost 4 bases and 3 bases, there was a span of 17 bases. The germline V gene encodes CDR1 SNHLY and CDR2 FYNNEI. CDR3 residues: CASSVSRGAHTDTQYF. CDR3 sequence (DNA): TGTGCCAGCAGTGTTTCACGGGGAGCCCATACAGATACGCAGTATTTT.

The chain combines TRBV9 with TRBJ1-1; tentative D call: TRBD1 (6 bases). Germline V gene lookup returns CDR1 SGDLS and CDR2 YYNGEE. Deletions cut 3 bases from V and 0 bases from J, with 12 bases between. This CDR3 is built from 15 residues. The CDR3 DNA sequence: TGTGCCAGCAGCGACAGGGCCACCATGAACACTGAAGCTTTCTTT. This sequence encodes CASSDRATMNTEAFF.

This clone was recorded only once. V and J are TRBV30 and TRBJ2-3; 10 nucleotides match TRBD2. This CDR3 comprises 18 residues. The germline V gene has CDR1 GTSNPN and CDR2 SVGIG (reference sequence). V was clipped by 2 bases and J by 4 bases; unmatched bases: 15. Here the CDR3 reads CAWSPRTSGHGRPDTQYF. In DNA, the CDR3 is TGTGCCTGGAGTCCCCGGACTAGCGGCCACGGGCGCCCAGATACGCAGTATTTT. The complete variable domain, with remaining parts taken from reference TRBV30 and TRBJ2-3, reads SQTIHQWPATLVQPVGSPLSLECTVEGTSNPNLYWYRQAAGRGLQLLFYSVGIGQISSEVPQNLSASRPQDRQFILSSKKLLLSDSGFYLCAWSPRTSGHGRPDTQYFGPGTRLTVL.

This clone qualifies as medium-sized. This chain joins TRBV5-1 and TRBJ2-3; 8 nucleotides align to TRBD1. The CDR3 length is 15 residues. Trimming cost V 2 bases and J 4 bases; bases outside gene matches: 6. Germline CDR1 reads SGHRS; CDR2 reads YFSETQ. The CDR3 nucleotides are TGCGCCAGCAGCTTTCCGGGACAGGCTTCAGATACGCAGTATTTT. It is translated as CASSFPGQASDTQYF.

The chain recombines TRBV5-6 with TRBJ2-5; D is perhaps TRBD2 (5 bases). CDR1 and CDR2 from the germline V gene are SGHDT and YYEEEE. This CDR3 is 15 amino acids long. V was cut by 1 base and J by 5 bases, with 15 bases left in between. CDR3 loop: CASSLSGGPRETQYF. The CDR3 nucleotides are TGTGCCAGCAGCTTGTCTGGAGGCCCACGGGAGACCCAGTACTTC.

The CDR3 region has the DNA TGTGCCAGCAGCTCCCCTCGGGGGACTAATGAAAAACTGTTTTTT. Translated, it gives CASSSPRGTNEKLFF. This chain joins TRBV6-5 and TRBJ1-4, with D perhaps matching TRBD1 (5 bases). This CDR3 spans 15 amino acids. Germline CDR1 and CDR2: MNHEY and SVGAGI. Trimming removed 6 bases from V and 2 bases from J, with 13 bases in between.

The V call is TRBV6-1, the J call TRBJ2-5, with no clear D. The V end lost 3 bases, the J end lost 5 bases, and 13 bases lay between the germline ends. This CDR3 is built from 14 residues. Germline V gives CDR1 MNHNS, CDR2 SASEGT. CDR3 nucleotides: TGTGCCAGCAGTGAGTTGGGCAGGTCTGAGACCCAGTACTTC. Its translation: CASSELGRSETQYF.

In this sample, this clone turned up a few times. The DNA of the CDR3 is TGTGCCAGCAGCTTAGACGGAGAGACCCAGTACTTC. Translation: CASSLDGETQYF. The chain links TRBV7-2 to TRBJ2-5; no definite D call. Between the trimmed V and J ends, which lost 1 base and 4 bases, there was a span of 4 bases. Germline V gene sequence: CDR1 SGHTA, CDR2 FQGNSA. CDR3 length: 12 residues. The full variable domain, rest sourced from reference TRBV7-2 and TRBJ2-5, is GAGVSQSPSNKVTEKGKDVELRCDPISGHTALYWYRQSLGQGLEFLIYFQGNSAPDKSGLPSDRFSAERTGGSVSTLTIQRTQQEDSAVYLCASSLDGETQYFGPGTRLLVL.

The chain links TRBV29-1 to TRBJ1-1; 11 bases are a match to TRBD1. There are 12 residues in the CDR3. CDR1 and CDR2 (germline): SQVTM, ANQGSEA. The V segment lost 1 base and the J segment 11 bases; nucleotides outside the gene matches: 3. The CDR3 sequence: CSVEGDRGRAFF. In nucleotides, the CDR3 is TGCAGCGTTGAAGGGGACAGGGGGAGGGCTTTCTTT.

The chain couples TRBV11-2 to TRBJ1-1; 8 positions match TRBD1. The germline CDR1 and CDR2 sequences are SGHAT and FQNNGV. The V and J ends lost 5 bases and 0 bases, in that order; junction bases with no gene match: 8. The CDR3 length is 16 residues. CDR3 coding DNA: TGTGCCAGCAGCGTCCGACAGGGGCGTTTGAACACTGAAGCTTTCTTT. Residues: CASSVRQGRLNTEAFF.

The CDR3 DNA follows: TGTGCCTGGAGTCCAAAAGAGACCCAGTACTTC. Translation gives CAWSPKETQYF. The chain is built from TRBV30 and TRBJ2-5, with D unresolved. The germline V gene encodes CDR1 GTSNPN and CDR2 SVGIG (reference sequence). This CDR3 region has 11 residues. V lost 2 bases and J lost 3, with 4 bases in between.

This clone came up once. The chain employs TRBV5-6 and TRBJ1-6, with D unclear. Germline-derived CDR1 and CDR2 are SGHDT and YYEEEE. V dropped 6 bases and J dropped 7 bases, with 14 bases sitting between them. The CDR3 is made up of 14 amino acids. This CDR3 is CASNPMGGNSPLHF. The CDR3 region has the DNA TGTGCCAGCAACCCGATGGGAGGGAATTCACCCCTCCACTTT.

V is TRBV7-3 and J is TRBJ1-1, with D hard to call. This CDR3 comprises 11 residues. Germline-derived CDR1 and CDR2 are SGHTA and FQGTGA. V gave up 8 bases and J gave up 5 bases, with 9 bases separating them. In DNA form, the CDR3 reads TGTGCCAGCGGTGACGGGACTGAAGCTTTCTTT. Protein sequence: CASGDGTEAFF.

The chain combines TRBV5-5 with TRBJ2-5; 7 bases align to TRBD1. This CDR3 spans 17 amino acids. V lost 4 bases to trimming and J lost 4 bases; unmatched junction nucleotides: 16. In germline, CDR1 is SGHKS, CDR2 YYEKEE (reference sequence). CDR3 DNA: TGTGCCAGCAGCACGGTTTTAGGCAGGGGGTATGGAGAGACCCAGTACTTC. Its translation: CASSTVLGRGYGETQYF.

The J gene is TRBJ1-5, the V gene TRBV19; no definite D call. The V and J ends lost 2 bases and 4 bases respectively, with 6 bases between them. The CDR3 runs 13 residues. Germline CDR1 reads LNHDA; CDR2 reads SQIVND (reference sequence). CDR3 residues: CASSIQKNQPQHF. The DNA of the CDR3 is TGTGCCAGTAGTATACAGAAAAATCAGCCCCAGCATTTT.